This T cell receptor beta chain stems from a study of beta chain features in type 1 diabetes. Germline lookup yields CDR1 SGHNT and CDR2 YYREEE (reference sequence). V shed 2 bases and J shed 2 bases, with 7 bases lying between them. The CDR3 contains 13 residues. As every portion of the isolated RNA was reverse transcribed, the sequencing read expressed TCRB transcripts. Sequencing was performed with immunoSEQ multiplex PCR; in TCRdb, only in-frame clones are kept and a portion is missing. The sample includes around 40,000 clones, over 50% seen only once; the top ten take roughly 2%. The receptor was derived from a woman aged 18-29 years in good health. The chain has TRBV5-4 and TRBJ1-2; TRBD1 is a possible D gene (6 bases). The specimen was Tregs from blood. Here the CDR3 reads CASSLRGNYGYTF. The CDR3 nucleotides are TGTGCCAGCAGCTTAAGGGGGAACTATGGCTACACCTTC.